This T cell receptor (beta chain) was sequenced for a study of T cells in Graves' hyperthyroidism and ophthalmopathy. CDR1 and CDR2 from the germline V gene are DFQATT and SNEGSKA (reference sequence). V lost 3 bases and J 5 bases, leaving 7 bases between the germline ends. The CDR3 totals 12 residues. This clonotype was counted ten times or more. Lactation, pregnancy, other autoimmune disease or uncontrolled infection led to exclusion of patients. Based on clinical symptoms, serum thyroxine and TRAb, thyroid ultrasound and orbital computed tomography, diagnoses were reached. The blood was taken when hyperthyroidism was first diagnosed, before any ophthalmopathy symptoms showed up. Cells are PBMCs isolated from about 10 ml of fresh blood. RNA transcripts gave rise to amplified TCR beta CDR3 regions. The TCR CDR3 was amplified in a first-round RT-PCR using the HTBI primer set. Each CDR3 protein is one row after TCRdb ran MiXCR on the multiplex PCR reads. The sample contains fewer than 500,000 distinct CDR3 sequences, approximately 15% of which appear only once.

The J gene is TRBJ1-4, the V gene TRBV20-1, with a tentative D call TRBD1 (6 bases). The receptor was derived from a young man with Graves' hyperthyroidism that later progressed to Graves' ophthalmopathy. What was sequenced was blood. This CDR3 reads CSARRGNEKLFF. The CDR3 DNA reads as TGCAGTGCTAGGAGGGGGAATGAAAAACTGTTTTTT.